Shown below are 15 T cell receptor beta chains from a single sample sequenced in a study of Ad26.COV2.S vaccination and SARS-CoV-2 variants. Assay: immunoSEQ multiplex PCR; the TCRdb copy retains only in-frame clones and omits some. The sample records 500,000 or so clones, roughly nine tenths being singletons. Treatment of the sample: roughly 18 received Ad26.COV2.S at low or high dose, single or two shots; several received placebo; per-sample allocation not given. The investigators took samples on day 63 after the first vaccine or placebo injection. The starting material was peripheral blood, obtained in a trial of Ad26.COV2.S vaccine versus placebo. These receptors all stem from a person between 18 and 65 years old who received the Ad26.COV2.S COVID-19 vaccine or a placebo.

This clone has only a few counts. The chain is built from TRBV30 and TRBJ1-5; D possibly corresponds to TRBD1 (5 bases). V was clipped by 2 bases and J by 5 bases, with 13 bases between them. The CDR3 has 14 residues. Germline-derived CDR1 and CDR2 are GTSNPN and SVGIG (reference sequence). The CDR3 loop reads CAWSRDDSHQPQHF. The CDR3 DNA sequence: TGTGCCTGGAGTCGGGATGACAGTCATCAGCCCCAGCATTTT.

The V call is TRBV4-2, the J call TRBJ1-1; 8 positions match TRBD1. This CDR3 is built from 15 residues. Losses at the gene ends were 4 bases for V and 8 bases for J; bases not matched to a gene: 12. Germline CDR1 LGHNA, CDR2 YNFKEQ. The CDR3 DNA sequence: TGTGCCAGCAGCCCGTACAGGGGGATAACTCTCGAAGCTTTCTTT. As protein: CASSPYRGITLEAFF.

This clone was counted a few times. The chain uses TRBV5-6 and TRBJ2-2; 7 nucleotides agree with TRBD2. V was clipped by 4 bases and J by 2 bases; unmatched bases: 11. Germline V gene sequence: CDR1 SGHDT, CDR2 YYEEEE. There are 17 residues in the CDR3. CDR3 bases: TGTGCCAGCAGCCCGGATCGGGCGGGAGTAAACACCGGGGAGCTGTTTTTT. Translating gives CASSPDRAGVNTGELFF.

This clone has only one observation. The gene calls are TRBV7-2 and TRBJ2-4; D not certain. The CDR3 covers 15 residues. Trimming cost V 1 base and J 0 bases, with 7 bases left between them. Germline V CDR1 and CDR2: SGHTA, FQGNSA. As DNA, the CDR3 is TGTGCCAGCAGCTTAGTGTGGGGAGCCAAAAACATTCAGTACTTC. Translation: CASSLVWGAKNIQYF.

The CDR3 coding sequence is TGTGCCAGCAGTACCAGGGGACGGGCTTATGGCTACACCTTC. Translation: CASSTRGRAYGYTF. The chain recombines TRBV6-2 or TRBV6-3 with TRBJ1-2, with a weak D call TRBD1 (6 bases). CDR1 MNHEY and CDR2 SVGEGT come from the germline V gene. The germline V and J ends were trimmed by 5 bases and 5 bases, with 15 bases remaining between them. The CDR3 runs to 14 residues.

Here the CDR3 DNA reads TGTGCCAGCAGCACAGCCAGACGATCTGAAGCTTTCTTT. This translates into CASSTARRSEAFF. This chain joins TRBV7-8 and TRBJ1-1, with unresolved D. V was clipped by 5 bases and J by 6 bases, with 13 bases between them. The CDR3 runs to 13 residues. CDR1 and CDR2 (germline): SGHVS, FQNEAQ.

The chain recombines TRBV3-1 (or the pseudogene TRBV3-2) with TRBJ2-1; 8 positions match TRBD2. The CDR3 consists of 16 residues. CDR1 is LGHDT and CDR2 is YNNKEL in the germline V gene (reference sequence). J gave up 4 bases and V 3 bases, and 8 bases lay outside the gene matches. The CDR3 DNA sequence: TGTGCCAGCAGCCAGGAGACTAGCGACTCGTACAATGAGCAGTTCTTC. The encoded protein is CASSQETSDSYNEQFF.

The chain carries TRBV4-3 and TRBJ2-1, with TRBD2 matching over 8 bases. Trimming removed 0 bases from V and 4 bases from J; junction bases left unmatched: 5. CDR1 and CDR2 (germline): LGHNA, YSLEER. This CDR3 contains 16 residues. The CDR3, as DNA: TGCGCCAGCAGCCAAGATCTAGCGGGCCCTTACAATGAGCAGTTCTTC. Protein: CASSQDLAGPYNEQFF.

This chain joins TRBV13 and TRBJ2-3; TRBD1 might be the D (6 bases). From germline, CDR1 is PRHDT and CDR2 FYEKMQ (reference sequence). V gave up 5 bases and J gave up 4 bases, with 16 bases separating them. The CDR3 is 15 amino acids. CDR3 sequence reads: CASSAPGVGADTQYF. As DNA, the CDR3 is TGTGCCAGCAGCGCGCCAGGGGTTGGGGCAGATACGCAGTATTTT. Supplemented by reference TRBV13 and TRBJ2-3, the full variable domain reads AAGVIQSPRHLIKEKRETATLKCYPIPRHDTVYWYQQGPGQDPQFLISFYEKMQSDKGSIPDRFSAQQFSDYHSELNMSSLELGDSALYFCASSAPGVGADTQYFGPGTRLTVL.

The V call is TRBV9, the J call TRBJ2-2, with 7 bases fitting TRBD2. Unmatched junction bases numbered 15, after V lost 2 bases and J lost 5 bases. The CDR3 runs 18 residues. From germline, CDR1 is SGDLS and CDR2 YYNGEE. CDR3 sequence: CASSVPRGEGFGTGELFF. As DNA, the CDR3 is TGTGCCAGCAGCGTCCCCCGGGGGGAAGGCTTTGGGACCGGGGAGCTGTTTTTT.

The DNA of the CDR3 is TGCAGCGTTGTAGGGACAGAGAACACTGAAGCTTTCTTT. It specifies CSVVGTENTEAFF. The chain couples TRBV29-1 to TRBJ1-1, with TRBD1 matching 7 bases. V shed 4 bases, J shed 1 base, and the junction held 3 bases outside the gene matches. The CDR3 is 13 residues long. Germline lookup yields CDR1 SQVTM and CDR2 ANQGSEA.

The rearrangement links TRBV2 to TRBJ1-2; D is ambiguous. Germline V gives CDR1 SNHLY, CDR2 FYNNEI. There are 11 residues in the CDR3. The V and J ends lost 8 bases and 4 bases respectively, with 8 bases between them. CDR3 in amino acids: CASLRGYGYTF. For the CDR3, the DNA is TGTGCCAGCCTCCGGGGCTATGGCTACACCTTC.

The chain has TRBV9 and TRBJ2-4; D call uncertain. In germline, CDR1 is SGDLS, CDR2 YYNGEE. The V end was cut by 4 bases, the J end by 5 bases, with 19 bases between. This CDR3 contains 16 residues. CDR3 amino acids: CASSPSLWAGQNIQYF. The DNA for the CDR3 is TGTGCCAGCAGCCCTTCTTTATGGGCAGGACAAAACATTCAGTACTTC.

The V call is TRBV6-5, the J call TRBJ2-7, with TRBD1 identical over 8 bases. The J segment lost 4 bases and the V segment lost 8 bases, leaving 13 bases of the junction unmatched. Germline V gene sequence: CDR1 MNHEY, CDR2 SVGAGI. CDR3 length: 15 residues. The CDR3 DNA reads TGTGCCAGCGCCTACAGGGGGGACATTTTATACGAGCAGTACTTC. This sequence encodes CASAYRGDILYEQYF.

This clone was found a few times. V usage is TRBV11-2 and J usage is TRBJ1-3; tentative D call: TRBD1 (5 bases). Trimming stripped 3 bases from V and 0 bases from J, with 15 bases between. The CDR3 length is 17 residues. The V gene's germline CDR1 is SGHAT and CDR2 FQNNGV. The DNA of the CDR3 is TGTGCCAGCAGCTTGTCAGCCGGGACGTACTCTGGAAACACCATATATTTT. It specifies CASSLSAGTYSGNTIYF.